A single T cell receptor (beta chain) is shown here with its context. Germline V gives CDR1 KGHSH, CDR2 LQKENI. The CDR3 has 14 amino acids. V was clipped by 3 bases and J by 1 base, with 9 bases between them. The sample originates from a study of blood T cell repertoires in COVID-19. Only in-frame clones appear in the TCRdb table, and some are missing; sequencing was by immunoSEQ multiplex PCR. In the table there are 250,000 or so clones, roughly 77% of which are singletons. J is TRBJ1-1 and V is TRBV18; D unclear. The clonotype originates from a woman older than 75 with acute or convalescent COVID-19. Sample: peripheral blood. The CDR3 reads CASSPTNGNTEAFF. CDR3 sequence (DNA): TGTGCCAGCTCACCTACCAACGGGAACACTGAAGCTTTCTTT.